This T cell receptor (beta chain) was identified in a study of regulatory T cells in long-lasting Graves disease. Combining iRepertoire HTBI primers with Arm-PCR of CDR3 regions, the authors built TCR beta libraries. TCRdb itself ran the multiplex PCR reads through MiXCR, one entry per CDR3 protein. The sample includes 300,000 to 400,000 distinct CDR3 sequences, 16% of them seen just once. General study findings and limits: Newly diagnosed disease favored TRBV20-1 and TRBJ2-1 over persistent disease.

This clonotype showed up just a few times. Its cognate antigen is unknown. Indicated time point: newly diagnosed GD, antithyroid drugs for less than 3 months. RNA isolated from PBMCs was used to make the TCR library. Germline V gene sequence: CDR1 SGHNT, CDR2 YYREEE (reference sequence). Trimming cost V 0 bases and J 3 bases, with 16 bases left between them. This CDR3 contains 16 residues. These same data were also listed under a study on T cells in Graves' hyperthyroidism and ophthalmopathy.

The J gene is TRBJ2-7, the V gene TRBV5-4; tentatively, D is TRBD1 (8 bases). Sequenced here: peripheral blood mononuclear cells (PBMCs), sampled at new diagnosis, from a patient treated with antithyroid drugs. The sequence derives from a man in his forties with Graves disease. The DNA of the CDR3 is TGTGCCAGCAGCTTGGCCGGGGGGACAGGACACTACGAGCAGTACTTC. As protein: CASSLAGGTGHYEQYF.